Detailed here is one T cell receptor beta chain. This clonotype was seen ten or more times. No antigen is known for it. It has no much larger one-base neighbor in the sample; base qualities were not kept. To prepare the library, 5' RACE was applied. The listed sequencing device is Illumina HiSeq 2000. A universal primer binding site was added through template switching, and the final cDNA carried a unique molecular identifier so that TCR cDNA molecules could be counted accurately. Specific primers in the conserved constant-segment region were used to synthesize first-strand cDNA for the TCR alpha and beta chains. To control for contamination, every cDNA library carried two barcodes: a SMART-Mk sample barcode plus Illumina barcodes. TruSeq adapter sequences and Illumina sample barcodes were added in two successive PCR steps. Sequencing of the TCR alpha and beta cDNA libraries was done on the Illumina HiSeq platform using custom primers. The study's own analysis went as follows. MiGEC was used to process raw reads and extract unique molecular identifiers, and MiXCR was used to find CDR3 positions. Recombination models were inferred per individual with the repgenHMM and IGoR tools using an EM algorithm. Shared clonotype analysis was performed with the tcR package in R, normalizing sharing by the product of cloneset sizes. To study raw recombination without the effects of thymic and clonal selection, out-of-frame nonproductive sequences were analyzed. TCRdb reprocessed the public reads (quality trimming at Q25 with fastp, clone calling with MiXCR) and kept in-frame beta chains. Identical CDR3 protein sequences are pooled into one entry, listed with their most common genes and DNA. TCRdb's processing, not the authors' own work, is the source of the V and J calls. Recorded for this sample are about 690,000 distinct CDR3 sequences; approximately 6.1% of them occurred a single time. Approximately 1.6% of the sample comes from the top ten.

The sample belongs to a study of identical twins (dated by TCRdb to about 2016). Context from the whole study: To test whether fetal clonotypes persist, the study used deep sequencing on TCR alpha and beta repertoires from monozygotic twins, unrelated adults of various ages, and cord blood. Replicate twin experiments were performed at different times using different library preparation protocols to rule out contamination. The paper as a whole reports these results and caveats: Conclusions relied on cross-sectional statistical analysis, since the same donors could not be followed over many years. Abundant cord blood beta clonotypes had fewer insertions, young adult naive repertoires showed a similar but weaker trend, and memory repertoires showed no such trend. Invariant T cells such as MAIT and iNKT could partly confound zero-insertion analyses, although diverse VJ usage argued against such confounding for most clonotypes. The excess sharing between twins in beta out-of-frame sequences was weaker because fewer shared sequences reduced the signal-to-noise ratio. Recombination models systematically underestimated out-of-frame TCR alpha sharing in monozygotic twins but agreed with sharing between unrelated individuals. Compared with coincidental sharing between unrelated individuals, out-of-frame TCR alpha sequences shared between twins had an excess of sequences with low generation probability.

The CDR3, cysteine through phenylalanine, is 15 amino acids long. Here the CDR3 DNA is all that survives: 45 bases in frame from base 1. A distance of 21 bases separates the germline ends of V and J, which lose 5 bases and 10 bases respectively. All donors were healthy Caucasians. The study also sequenced three unrelated non-twin adults: a male aged 18 to 30, a male aged 50 to 60 and a female aged 50 to 60. Using Miltenyi CD45RO+ enrichment and human naive T-cell isolation kits, memory (CD45RO+) and naive T cells were isolated from PBMC. This TCR came from a man between 18 and 29 years old in good health. The chain joins TRBV12-3 or TRBV12-4 to TRBJ2-1; the D gene could be TRBD1 or TRBD2, each one agreeing over 5 bases. The sequencing sample was made of naive T cells sorted from blood. The cell subset or site label of this sample denotes: cells isolated with a human naive T-cell isolation kit. The encoded CDR3 is CASSPGTLRRGEQFF. In nucleotide form, the sequence is TGTGCCAGCAGTCCCGGGACCCTACGAAGAGGGGAGCAGTTCTTC.